What follows describes a single T cell receptor beta chain. Its antigen remains unidentified. CD4+ or CD8+ T cells were sorted as naive CD45RA+ or memory CD45RO+. Sequenced by immunoSEQ multiplex PCR; TCRdb stores in-frame clones only, minus some. Of roughly 35,000 clones listed, 85% to 90% are singletons. There are 15 residues in the CDR3. Between the trimmed V and J ends, which lost 2 bases and 0 bases, there was a span of 9 bases. CDR1 is SGHNT, CDR2 YYREEE, per germline (reference sequence). The data originate from a study of regulatory dendritic cells for organ transplantation. Study-level points and caveats: Regulatory dendritic cells appeared to expand memory CD8+ clones less than mature ones. Memory CD8+ T cells were the most oligoclonal; naive cells were highly diverse.

The sequenced sample was naive CD4+ T cells from blood. Subset given: CD45RA+ naive T cells. The receptor was isolated from a human donor in good health. This chain joins TRBV5-4 and TRBJ1-5, with no clear D. The CDR3: CASSFGGNSNQPQHF. The CDR3, as DNA: TGTGCCAGCAGCTTTGGCGGGAATAGCAATCAGCCCCAGCATTTT.